This T cell receptor beta chain was obtained from a study of CD8 T cells in ankylosing spondylitis. This clonotype turned up a few times. TCRdb redid the calling of the 5' RACE reads with MiXCR, one entry per CDR3 protein. Of about 310,000 distinct CDR3 sequences listed, more than 20% are singletons. The V end was cut by 0 bases, the J end by 3 bases, with 9 bases between. The CDR3 spans 14 residues. Germline loops: CDR1 SGHRS, CDR2 YFSETQ. The chain joins TRBV5-1 to TRBJ1-1; no clear D gene. Sequenced sample: blood, either unsorted or a sorted T cell fraction (not recorded which). The receptor was derived from a female donor with ankylosing spondylitis or in good health (not recorded which). CDR3 DNA sequence: TGCGCCAGCAGCTTGGCTTATGAGGACACTGAAGCTTTCTTT. Protein product: CASSLAYEDTEAFF.